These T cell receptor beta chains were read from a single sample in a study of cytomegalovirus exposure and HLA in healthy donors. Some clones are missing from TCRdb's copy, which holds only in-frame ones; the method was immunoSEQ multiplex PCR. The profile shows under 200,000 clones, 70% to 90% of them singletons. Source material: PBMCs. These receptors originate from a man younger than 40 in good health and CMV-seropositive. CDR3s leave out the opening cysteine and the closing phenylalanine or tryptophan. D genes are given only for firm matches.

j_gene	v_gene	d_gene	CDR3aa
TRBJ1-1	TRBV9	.	ASSVLGGEGLSAEAF
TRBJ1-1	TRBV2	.	ASRLVIWEAF
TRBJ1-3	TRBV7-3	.	ASSLGGLPGNTIY
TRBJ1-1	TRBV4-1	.	ASSQLGQMNTEAF
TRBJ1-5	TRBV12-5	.	ASGFIRLSEDNQPQH
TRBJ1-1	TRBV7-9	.	AGGREVITEAF
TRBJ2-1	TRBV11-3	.	ASQSDSSYNEQF
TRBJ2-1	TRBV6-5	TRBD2	ASGLAERNEQF
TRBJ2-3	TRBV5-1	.	ASSLVLPGVSSTDTQY
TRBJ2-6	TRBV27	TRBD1	ASSSGTGTPGANVLT
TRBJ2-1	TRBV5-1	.	ASSLGGNEQF
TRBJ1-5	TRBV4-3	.	ASSQEAPGGPQH
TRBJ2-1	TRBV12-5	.	ASGLTRDIIDNEQF
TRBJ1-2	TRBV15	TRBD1	ATRTGPGSGYT
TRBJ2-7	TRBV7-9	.	ASSPPQSTYEQY
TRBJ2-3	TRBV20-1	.	SAGEADTQY
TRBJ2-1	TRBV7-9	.	ASSLLDSFEQF
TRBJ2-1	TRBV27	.	ASRVVQGHWEQF
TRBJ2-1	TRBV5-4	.	ASSLVLTSLNEQF
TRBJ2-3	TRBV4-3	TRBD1	ASSLSGQATDTQY
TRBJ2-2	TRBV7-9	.	ASSPTGNTGELF
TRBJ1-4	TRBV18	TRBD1	ASSLHRGTNEKLF
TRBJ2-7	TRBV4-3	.	ASSPFGGSYEQY
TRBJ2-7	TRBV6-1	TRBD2	ASRRREGVYEQY
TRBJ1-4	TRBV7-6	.	ASSTTDTFNEKLF
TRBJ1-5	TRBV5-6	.	ASSIFPGHNQPQH
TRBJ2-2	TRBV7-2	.	ASSLQRVGNTGELF
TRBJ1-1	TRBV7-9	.	ASSTGHLNTEAF
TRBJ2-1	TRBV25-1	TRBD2	ASSELAGDRDEQF
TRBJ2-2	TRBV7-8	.	ASSLFPENGELF
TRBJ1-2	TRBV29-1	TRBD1	SVPSGQANYGYT
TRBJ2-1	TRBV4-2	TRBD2	ASSQEGLAGYNEQF
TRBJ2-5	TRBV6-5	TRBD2	ASKLAGVGETQY
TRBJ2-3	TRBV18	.	ASSPKALADTQY
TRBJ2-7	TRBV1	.	TSSREGQDQDYEQY
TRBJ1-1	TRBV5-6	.	ASTYQVVTEAF
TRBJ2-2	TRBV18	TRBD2	ASSETSGGNTGELF
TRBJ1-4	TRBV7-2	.	ASSLVQGRGEKLF
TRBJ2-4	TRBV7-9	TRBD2	SSSLEGEGTKNIQY
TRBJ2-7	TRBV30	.	AWSVDSPYEQY
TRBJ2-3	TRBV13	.	ASSSPSDWAGDTQY
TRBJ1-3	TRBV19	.	ASTIIAGAVSGNTIY
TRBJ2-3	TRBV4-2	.	ASSQVGRRATDTQY
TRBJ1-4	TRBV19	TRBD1	ASSPRQGLNEKLF
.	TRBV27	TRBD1	ASSPRQGHEQY
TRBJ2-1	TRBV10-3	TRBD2	AISPSGTYNEQF
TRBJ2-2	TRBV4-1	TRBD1	ASSQEGRGWSSTGELF
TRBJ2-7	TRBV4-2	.	ASSQEGDSPSYEQY